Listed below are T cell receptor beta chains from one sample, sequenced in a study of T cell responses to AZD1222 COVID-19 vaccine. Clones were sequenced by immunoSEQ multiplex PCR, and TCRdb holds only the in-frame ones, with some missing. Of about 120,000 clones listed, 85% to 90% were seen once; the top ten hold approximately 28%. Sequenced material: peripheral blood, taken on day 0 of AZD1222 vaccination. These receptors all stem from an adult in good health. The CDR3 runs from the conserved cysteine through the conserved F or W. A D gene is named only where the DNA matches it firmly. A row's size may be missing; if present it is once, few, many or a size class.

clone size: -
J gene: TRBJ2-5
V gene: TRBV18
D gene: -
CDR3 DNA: TGTGCCAGCTCACCAAATAGCCCTACAGGGATGGGGGAGACCCAGTACTTC
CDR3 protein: CASSPNSPTGMGETQYF

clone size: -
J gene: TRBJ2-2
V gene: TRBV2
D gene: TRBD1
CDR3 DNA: TGTGCCAGCAGTAGGACAGGGGGGATGGCCGGGGAGCTGTTTTTT
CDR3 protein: CASSRTGGMAGELFF

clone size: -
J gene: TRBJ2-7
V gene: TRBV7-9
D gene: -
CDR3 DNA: TGTGCCAGCAGCTTAGCGGAGGGCTCCTACGAGCAGTACTTC
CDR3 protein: CASSLAEGSYEQYF

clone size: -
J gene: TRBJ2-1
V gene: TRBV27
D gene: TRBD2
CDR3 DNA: TGTGCCAGCAGTTTCCCGGGACTATGGAATGAGCAGTTCTTC
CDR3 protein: CASSFPGLWNEQFF

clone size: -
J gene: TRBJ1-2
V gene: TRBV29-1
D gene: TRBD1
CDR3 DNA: TGCAGCGTCAGCCCACAAGGGACAGGCTATGGCTACACCTTC
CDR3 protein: CSVSPQGTGYGYTF

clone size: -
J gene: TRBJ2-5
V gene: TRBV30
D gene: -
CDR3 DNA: TGTGCCTGGAGTTGGCTGGGGGAGACCCAGTACTTC
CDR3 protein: CAWSWLGETQYF

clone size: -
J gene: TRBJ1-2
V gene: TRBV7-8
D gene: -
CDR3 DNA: TGTGCCAGCACCCCGCCGGGCATACATGGCTACACCTTC
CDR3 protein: CASTPPGIHGYTF

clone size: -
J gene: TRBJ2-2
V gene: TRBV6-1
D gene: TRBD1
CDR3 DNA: TGTGCCAGCAGTGAACAGGGGGCGAACACCGGGGAGCTGTTTTTT
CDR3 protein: CASSEQGANTGELFF

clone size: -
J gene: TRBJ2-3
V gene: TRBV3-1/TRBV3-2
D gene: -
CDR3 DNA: TGTGCCAGCAGCCCTATGGCCGGCGGACGAGGGAGCACAGATACGCAGTATTTT
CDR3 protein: CASSPMAGGRGSTDTQYF

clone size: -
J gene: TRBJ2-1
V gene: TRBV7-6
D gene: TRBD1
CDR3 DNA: TGTGCCAGCAGCTCGGGGACAGGGGTTACATTAGAGCAGTTCTTC
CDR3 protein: CASSSGTGVTLEQFF

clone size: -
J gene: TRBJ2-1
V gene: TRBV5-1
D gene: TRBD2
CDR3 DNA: TGCGCCAGCAGCTCCGGGACTAGCGTCAATGAGCAGTTCTTC
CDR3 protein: CASSSGTSVNEQFF

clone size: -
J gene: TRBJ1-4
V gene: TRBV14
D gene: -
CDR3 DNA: TGTGCCAGCAGCCAAGGAGTATTTATACGAAAACTGTTTTTT
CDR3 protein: CASSQGVFIRKLFF

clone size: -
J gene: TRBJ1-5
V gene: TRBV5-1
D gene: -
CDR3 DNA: TGCGCCAGCAGATCGTCCCCCGGGGGCAATCAGCCCCAGCATTTT
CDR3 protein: CASRSSPGGNQPQHF

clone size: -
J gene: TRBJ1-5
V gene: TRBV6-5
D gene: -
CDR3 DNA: TGTGCCAGCGGCGCCGGGACCCTAGGAAGCCAGCCCCAGCATTTT
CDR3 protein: CASGAGTLGSQPQHF

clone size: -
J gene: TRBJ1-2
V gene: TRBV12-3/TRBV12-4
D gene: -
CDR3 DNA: TGTGCCAGCAGTTTGTCGGGAGGCTACACCTTC
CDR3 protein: CASSLSGGYTF

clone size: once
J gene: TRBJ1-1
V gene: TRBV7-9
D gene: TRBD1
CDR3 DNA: TGTGCCAGCAGCGGGGAAGGGACAGGCCGAAAGTTGTTATTGGCAGCTTTCTTT
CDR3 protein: CASSGEGTGRKLLLAAFF

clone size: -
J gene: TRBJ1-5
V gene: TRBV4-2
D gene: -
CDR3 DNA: TGTGCCAGCAGCCAAGATAATAGCAATCAGCCCCAGCATTTT
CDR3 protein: CASSQDNSNQPQHF

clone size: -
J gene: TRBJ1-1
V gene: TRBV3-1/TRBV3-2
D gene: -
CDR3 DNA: TGTGCCAGCAGCCCTCAGGTAGGAGAAGCTTTCTTT
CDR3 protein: CASSPQVGEAFF

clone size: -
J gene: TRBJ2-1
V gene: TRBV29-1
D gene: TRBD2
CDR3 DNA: TGCAGCGTTGTGGGTGGGACTAGCGATTACAATGAGCAGTTCTTC
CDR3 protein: CSVVGGTSDYNEQFF

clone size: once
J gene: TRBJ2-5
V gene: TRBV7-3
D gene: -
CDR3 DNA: TGTGCCAGCAGCCGAGCGGAGGGAGAGACCCAGTACTTC
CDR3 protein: CASSRAEGETQYF

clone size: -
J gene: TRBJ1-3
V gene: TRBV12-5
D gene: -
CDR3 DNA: TGTGCTAGTGGTTTTCCTGGACTCGCCGGAAACACCATATATTTT
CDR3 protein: CASGFPGLAGNTIYF

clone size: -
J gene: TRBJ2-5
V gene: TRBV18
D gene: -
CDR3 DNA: TGTGCCAGCTCACCACCGCAGGAACTCCAAGAGACCCAGTACTTC
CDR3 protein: CASSPPQELQETQYF

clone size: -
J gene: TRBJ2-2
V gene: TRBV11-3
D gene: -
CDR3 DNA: TGTGCCAGCAGCCCTAGGGGTTACGGCGGGGAGCTGTTTTTT
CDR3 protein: CASSPRGYGGELFF

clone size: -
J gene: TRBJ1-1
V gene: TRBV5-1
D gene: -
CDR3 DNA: TGCGCCAGCAGCTCCGGATCCAACACTGAAGCTTTCTTT
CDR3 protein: CASSSGSNTEAFF

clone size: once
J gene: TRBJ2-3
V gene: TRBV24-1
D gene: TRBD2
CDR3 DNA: TGTGCCACCAGTGATCCTGGACTAGCGGGGACAGATACGCAGTATTTT
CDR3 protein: CATSDPGLAGTDTQYF

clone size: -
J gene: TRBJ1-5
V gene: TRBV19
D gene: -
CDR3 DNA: TGTGCCAGTAGTACAACATGGGGCAGCAATCAGCCCCAGCATTTT
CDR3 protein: CASSTTWGSNQPQHF

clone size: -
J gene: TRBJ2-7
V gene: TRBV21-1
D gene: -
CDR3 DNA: TGTGCCAGCCTACCCCCCCAAGCCTACGAGCAGTACTTC
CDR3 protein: CASLPPQAYEQYF